This TCR beta chain was identified in a study of blood T cell repertoires in COVID-19. The V end was cut by 3 bases, the J end by 0 bases, with 6 bases between. The V gene's germline CDR1 is SGHKS and CDR2 YYEKEE (reference sequence). The length of the CDR3 is 13 residues. TCRdb keeps only in-frame clones here, not all; method: immunoSEQ multiplex PCR. The table includes 300,000 to 350,000 clones, around 88% detected once. This sequence originates from a woman in her 30s with COVID-19, enrolled during active disease. Sequencing input: peripheral blood. V and J are TRBV5-5 and TRBJ1-1; D is undetermined. The CDR3 DNA reads as TGTGCCAGCAGCTGGGAGATGAACACTGAAGCTTTCTTT. Its translation is CASSWEMNTEAFF.